Each of the 25 T cell receptor beta chains below was sequenced from the same sample in a study of T cell responses to AZD1222 COVID-19 vaccine. Using immunoSEQ multiplex PCR, the repertoire was profiled, and TCRdb retains in-frame clones only, with some absent. This sample has about 100,000 clones; about 88% occur once, and the top ten carry roughly a sixth. The sequencing used peripheral blood, collected on day 0 of AZD1222 vaccination. The source of these receptors is an adult in good health.

Comments on this clone: This specimen includes other DNA sequences encoding the same CDR3. The chain employs TRBV19 and TRBJ1-2; 7 bases are a match to TRBD1. In germline, CDR1 is LNHDA, CDR2 SQIVND (reference sequence). CDR3 size: 14 residues. Trimming took 2 bases from V and 8 from J; bases not matched to a gene: 8. The CDR3 region is CASSITDRVYGYTF. CDR3 DNA: TGTGCCAGTAGTATAACTGACAGGGTTTACGGCTACACCTTC.

The chain's CDR3 is CAGGSGTGALSMRNTEAFF. DNA for the CDR3: TGTGCCGGTGGCTCCGGGACAGGGGCATTATCAATGCGGAACACTGAAGCTTTCTTT. The genes are TRBV19 and TRBJ1-1; 10 bases are shared with TRBD1. V lost 11 bases to trimming and J lost 1 base; unmatched junction nucleotides: 22. This CDR3 region has 19 residues. The germline V gene has CDR1 LNHDA and CDR2 SQIVND (reference sequence).

This rearrangement joins TRBV6-2 or TRBV6-3 to TRBJ1-2; 7 bases agree with TRBD1. The V segment lost 6 bases and the J segment 6 bases; nucleotides outside the gene matches: 10. In germline, CDR1 is MNHEY, CDR2 SVGEGT. The CDR3 totals 14 residues. The CDR3 coding sequence is TGTGCCAGCAGCCAAGGGGGCGCTTCTCATGGCTACACCTTC. It yields the protein CASSQGGASHGYTF.

The chain combines TRBV11-3 with TRBJ1-3; unclear D gene. V lost 5 bases to trimming and J lost 2 bases, with 7 bases between them. In germline, CDR1 is SGHNT, CDR2 YENEEA. The CDR3 spans 13 residues. In nucleotides, the CDR3 is TGTGCCAGCAGCCCGTCGACTGGAAACACCATATATTTT. As protein: CASSPSTGNTIYF. The full variable domain, rest sourced from reference TRBV11-3 and TRBJ1-3, is EAGVVQSPRYKIIEKKQPVAFWCNPISGHNTLYWYLQNLGQGPELLIRYENEEAVDDSQLPKDRFSAERLKGVDSTLKIQPAELGDSAVYLCASSPSTGNTIYFGEGSWLTVV.

The chain recombines TRBV6-2 or TRBV6-3 with TRBJ1-2; a possible D gene is TRBD1 (6 bases). Germline V lookup: CDR1 MNHEY, CDR2 SVGEGT. The CDR3 contains 16 residues. V lost 5 bases, J lost 3 bases, and 19 bases lay in between. The CDR3 DNA sequence: TGTGCCAGCAGTCAAACCGATACGGGACATCACTATGGCTACACCTTC. Encoded protein: CASSQTDTGHHYGYTF.

This clone is categorized as medium-sized. The chain is built from TRBV11-2 and TRBJ2-7; 8 bases map to TRBD1. Losses at the gene ends were 2 bases for V and 0 bases for J; bases not matched to a gene: 15. The CDR3 contains 19 residues. The germline gives CDR1 SGHAT, CDR2 FQNNGV. CDR3 sequence (DNA): TGTGCCAGCAGCTTACCCCGGCTCCCGACAGGGGTGAGCTCCTACGAGCAGTACTTC. Its protein is CASSLPRLPTGVSSYEQYF.

The chain combines TRBV5-1 with TRBJ1-5; no reliable D call. Germline V lookup: CDR1 SGHRS, CDR2 YFSETQ. This CDR3 is built from 14 residues. V was cut by 1 base and J by 4 bases, with 9 bases left in between. As DNA, the CDR3 is TGCGCCAGCAGCTTGCGGGGTGGAAATCAGCCCCAGCATTTT. This sequence encodes CASSLRGGNQPQHF.

In its sample, this clone was seen once. The chain employs TRBV18 and TRBJ1-4; possibly TRBD1 for D (5 bases). Between the trimmed V and J ends, which lost 3 bases and 5 bases, there was a span of 10 bases. Germline values: CDR1 KGHSH, CDR2 LQKENI. The CDR3 length is 14 residues. The CDR3 nucleotides are TGTGCCAGCTCACCGGGGACGTCGAATGAAAAACTGTTTTTT. Protein product: CASSPGTSNEKLFF.

This sequence joins TRBV18 and TRBJ2-5; 8 bases align to TRBD1. Germline V gene lookup returns CDR1 KGHSH and CDR2 LQKENI. Germline trimming cut 6 bases from V and 4 bases from J; bases unmatched to any gene: 4. There are 13 residues in the CDR3. CDR3 amino acids: CASSTGAGETQYF. The CDR3 nucleotides are TGTGCCAGCTCGACAGGGGCGGGAGAGACCCAGTACTTC.

Of note for this clone: At one end the junction does not follow the germline gene, possibly because of a read error. This chain links TRBV18 with TRBJ2-3; D uncertain. Germline V gene data show CDR1 as KGHSH and CDR2 as LQKENI. The CDR3 has 14 residues. The CDR3, as DNA: TGTGCCAGCTCACCACCGTTCGGTTCGGATATGCAGTATTTT. The encoded protein is CASSPPFGSDMQYF. The complete variable domain, with remaining parts taken from reference TRBV18 and TRBJ2-3, reads NAGVMQNPRHLVRRRGQEARLRCSPMKGHSHVYWYRQLPEEGLKFMVYLQKENIIDESGMPKERFSAEFPKEGPSILRIQQVVRGDSAAYFCASSPPFGSDMQYFGPGTRLTVL.

This chain links TRBV5-1 with TRBJ2-4, with D perhaps TRBD2 (6 bases). Trimming took off 4 bases at V and 5 bases at J, with 19 bases between the two ends. This CDR3 comprises 16 residues. CDR1 is SGHRS, CDR2 YFSETQ, per germline. The CDR3 protein is CASSPGGSHTQNIQYF. The CDR3 nucleotides read TGCGCCAGCAGCCCCGGGGGATCCCACACCCAAAACATTCAGTACTTC.

V gene TRBV6-1 combines with J gene TRBJ1-5; no reliable D call. The CDR3 extends over 14 amino acids. The V end was cut by 2 bases, the J end by 1 base, with 6 bases between. Germline V CDR1 and CDR2: MNHNS, SASEGT. Here the CDR3 reads CASSESGSNQPQHF. CDR3 nucleotides: TGTGCCAGCAGTGAATCGGGAAGCAATCAGCCCCAGCATTTT.

This chain connects TRBV9 to TRBJ2-7, with D possibly being TRBD1 (5 bases). V lost 3 bases and J 7 bases, leaving 14 bases between the germline ends. Germline loops: CDR1 SGDLS, CDR2 YYNGEE. This CDR3 contains 13 residues. The CDR3 sequence is CASSEQTVGEQYF. The CDR3 region has the DNA TGTGCCAGCAGCGAACAGACAGTCGGTGAGCAGTACTTC.

V usage is TRBV10-2 and J usage is TRBJ2-1; 7 bases line up with TRBD1. V lost 10 bases, J lost 4 bases, and 7 bases stayed unmatched. The CDR3 totals 13 residues. Per germline, CDR1 WSHSY and CDR2 SAAADI. The CDR3 here is CAITGADYNEQFF. The CDR3 nucleotides read TGCGCCATCACAGGGGCCGATTACAATGAGCAGTTCTTC.

Concerning this clone itself: At one end the junction does not follow the germline gene, possibly because of a read error. The rearrangement links TRBV7-7 to TRBJ2-5, with a tentative D call TRBD2 (5 bases). In germline, CDR1 is SSHAT, CDR2 FNYEAQ (reference sequence). The CDR3 length is 13 residues. CDR3 loop: CASSSGGSGTQYF. CDR3 nucleotides: TGTGCTAGCAGCTCCGGTGGGAGCGGGACCCAGTACTTC. The full variable domain, in which reference TRBV7-7 and TRBJ2-5 provide the parts outside the CDR3, is GAGVSQSPRYKVTKRGQDVTLRCDPISSHATLYWYQQALGQGPEFLTYFNYEAQPDKSGLPSDRFSAERPEGSISTLTIQRTEQRDSAMYRCASSSGGSGTQYFGPGTRLLVL.

The V and J genes are TRBV11-2 and TRBJ2-3; 12 bases are shared with TRBD2. After removal of 6 bases from V and 5 bases from J, the junction contained 3 bases not matched to a gene. From germline, CDR1 is SGHAT and CDR2 FQNNGV. There are 14 residues in the CDR3. The CDR3 sequence is CASSPTSGRDTQYF. As DNA, the CDR3 is TGTGCCAGCAGTCCGACTAGCGGGAGAGATACGCAGTATTTT.

This chain connects TRBV5-1 to TRBJ1-1; TRBD1 matches 9 bases. CDR1 is SGHRS, CDR2 YFSETQ, per germline. The J segment lost 5 bases and the V segment lost 2 bases, leaving 7 bases of the junction unmatched. The CDR3 is made up of 15 amino acids. The CDR3 DNA reads TGCGCCAGCAGCTTAAGTACAGGGGGCTGGACTGAAGCTTTCTTT. Translation gives CASSLSTGGWTEAFF. The variable domain in full, with the rest retrieved from reference TRBV5-1 and TRBJ1-1, is KAGVTQTPRYLIKTRGQQVTLSCSPISGHRSVSWYQQTPGQGLQFLFEYFSETQRNKGNFPGRFSGRQFSNSRSEMNVSTLELGDSALYLCASSLSTGGWTEAFFGQGTRLTVV.

The V and J genes are TRBV2 and TRBJ2-2; possible D gene TRBD1, 6 bases. The V end lost 6 bases, the J end lost 0 bases, and 11 bases lay between the germline ends. The V gene's germline CDR1 is SNHLY and CDR2 FYNNEI. The CDR3 runs 15 residues. The CDR3 sequence is CASRAGTTNTGELFF. The CDR3 nucleotides are TGTGCCAGCAGAGCCGGGACAACGAACACCGGGGAGCTGTTTTTT.

The V call is TRBV27, the J call TRBJ1-2; 7 bases map to TRBD1. Looked up from germline, CDR1 is MNHEY and CDR2 is SMNVEV (reference sequence). The CDR3 totals 17 residues. Losses at the gene ends were 5 bases for V and 4 bases for J; bases not matched to a gene: 16. CDR3 bases: TGTGCCAGCAGTCACCGACAGGGAAGGTTTCGTGGCTATGGCTACACCTTC. Translation gives CASSHRQGRFRGYGYTF.

This clone has a count of ten or more. The chain recombines TRBV5-4 with TRBJ1-1; D call uncertain. Trimming left V 2 bases short and J 5 bases short, with 13 bases between. The germline V gene encodes CDR1 SGHNT and CDR2 YYREEE (reference sequence). The CDR3 covers 14 residues. DNA for the CDR3: TGTGCCAGCAGCTTCCCCCAGTCGGGAACTGAAGCTTTCTTT. Translating it yields CASSFPQSGTEAFF.

The rearrangement joins TRBV18 to TRBJ1-2, with 10 bases fitting TRBD1. The ends lost 3 bases at V and 6 bases at J; junction bases unmatched: 4. The germline gives CDR1 KGHSH, CDR2 LQKENI. The CDR3 is 14 residues long. This CDR3 reads CASSPGQGLHGYTF. DNA of the CDR3: TGTGCCAGCTCACCGGGACAGGGGCTCCATGGCTACACCTTC. Based on the CDR3 plus reference TRBV18 and TRBJ1-2, the full variable domain is NAGVMQNPRHLVRRRGQEARLRCSPMKGHSHVYWYRQLPEEGLKFMVYLQKENIIDESGMPKERFSAEFPKEGPSILRIQQVVRGDSAAYFCASSPGQGLHGYTFGSGTRLTVV.

The chain has TRBV11-2 and TRBJ2-1; no definite D call. This CDR3 has 13 residues. Germline CDR1 is SGHAT and CDR2 is FQNNGV. The V end lost 0 bases, the J end lost 7 bases, and 7 bases lay between the germline ends. The CDR3 DNA follows: TGTGCCAGCAGCTTAGAGGCGGAAAATGAGCAGTTCTTC. This translates into CASSLEAENEQFF. Full variable domain (missing parts from reference TRBV11-2 and TRBJ2-1): EAGVAQSPRYKIIEKRQSVAFWCNPISGHATLYWYQQILGQGPKLLIQFQNNGVVDDSQLPKDRFSAERLKGVDSTLKIQPAKLEDSAVYLCASSLEAENEQFFGPGTRLTVL.

This rearrangement joins TRBV6-1 to TRBJ1-1, with unresolved D. The CDR3 runs to 16 residues. Germline CDR1 and CDR2: MNHNS and SASEGT. V gave up 4 bases and J gave up 1 base, with 16 bases separating them. This chain's CDR3 is CASSAIGLLSNTEAFF. The CDR3, as DNA: TGTGCCAGCAGTGCCATAGGTCTCTTATCGAACACTGAAGCTTTCTTT.

The V and J genes are TRBV24-1 and TRBJ1-2; D is unresolved. Trimming left V 3 bases short and J 8 bases short, with 15 bases between. The CDR3 consists of 14 residues. Germline values: CDR1 KGHDR, CDR2 SFDVKD. The CDR3 is CATSDQAVTTGYTF. The CDR3 nucleotides read TGTGCCACCAGTGATCAAGCAGTAACGACAGGCTACACCTTC.

In the case of this clone: The same CDR3 is also encoded by other DNA sequences in this sample. The chain employs TRBV5-4 and TRBJ2-7; 11 nucleotides match TRBD2. The germline CDR1 and CDR2 sequences are SGHNT and YYREEE (reference sequence). V lost 4 bases, J lost 2 bases, and 5 bases stayed unmatched. The CDR3 runs to 15 residues. CDR3 sequence reads: CASSPGTSGTYEQYF. The CDR3 DNA follows: TGTGCCAGCAGCCCCGGGACTAGCGGTACCTACGAGCAGTACTTC. Drawing the rest from reference TRBV5-4 and TRBJ2-7, the complete variable domain is ETGVTQSPTHLIKTRGQQVTLRCSSQSGHNTVSWYQQALGQGPQFIFQYYREEENGRGNFPPRFSGLQFPNYSSELNVNALELDDSALYLCASSPGTSGTYEQYFGPGTRLTVT.